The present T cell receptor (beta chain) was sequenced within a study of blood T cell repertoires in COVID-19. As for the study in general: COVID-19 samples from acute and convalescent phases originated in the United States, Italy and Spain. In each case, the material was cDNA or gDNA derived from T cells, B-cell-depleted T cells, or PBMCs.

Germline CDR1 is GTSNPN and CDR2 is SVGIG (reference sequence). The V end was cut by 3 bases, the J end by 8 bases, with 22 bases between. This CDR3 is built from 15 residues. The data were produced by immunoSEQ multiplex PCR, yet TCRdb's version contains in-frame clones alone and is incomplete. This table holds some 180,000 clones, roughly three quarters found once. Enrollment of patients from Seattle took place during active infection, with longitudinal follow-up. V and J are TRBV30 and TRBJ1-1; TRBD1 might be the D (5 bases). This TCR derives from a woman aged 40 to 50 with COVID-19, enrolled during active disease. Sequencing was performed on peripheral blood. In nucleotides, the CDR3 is TGTGCCTGGAGCTTTTGGTCCCACTTAGGGGAAGAAGCTTTCTTT. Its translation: CAWSFWSHLGEEAFF.